This passage covers 30 T cell receptor beta chains from one sample sequenced in a study of beta chain features in type 1 diabetes. The whole isolated RNA underwent reverse transcription, so sequencing captured expressed TCRB transcripts. This table comes from immunoSEQ multiplex PCR, and its TCRdb copy is limited to in-frame clones, with some not included. The table shows roughly 150,000 clones, with 9% to 10% occurring only once. The sequenced sample consisted of central memory CD4+ T cells from blood. Every receptor here comes from a young woman in good health.

This chain joins TRBV15 and TRBJ2-7; maybe TRBD1 (5 bases). The germline gives CDR1 LNHNV, CDR2 YYDKDF (reference sequence). This CDR3 has 13 residues. Trimming removed 3 bases at V and 5 bases at J, with 11 bases between. The CDR3 protein is CATSSLDSNEQYF. For the CDR3, the DNA is TGTGCCACCAGCAGTCTCGACAGTAACGAGCAGTACTTC.

This clone has just a few counts. The chain uses TRBV10-3 and TRBJ1-2; D unresolved. The V gene's germline CDR1 is ENHRY and CDR2 SYGVKD. With 3 bases removed from V and 8 bases from J, the gap between germline ends came to 10 bases. The CDR3 is 12 amino acids. The CDR3 region has the DNA TGTGCCATCAGTGACTGGGAGCTCGGCTACACCTTC. As protein: CAISDWELGYTF.

This clone was detected a few times. The J gene is TRBJ2-3, the V gene TRBV30; the match to TRBD2 covers 8 bases. The J segment lost 7 bases and the V segment lost 4 bases, leaving 10 bases of the junction unmatched. Germline loops: CDR1 GTSNPN, CDR2 SVGIG (reference sequence). The CDR3 contains 14 residues. The CDR3 DNA follows: TGTGCCTGGACGGTCGGGGGGGCAGAAAATACGCAGTATTTT. It yields the protein CAWTVGGAENTQYF.

This clone was seen only a few times. V is TRBV29-1 and J is TRBJ2-3, with 7 bases lining up with TRBD2. Looked up from germline, CDR1 is SQVTM and CDR2 is ANQGSEA. This CDR3 is 13 amino acids long. CDR3 sequence reads: CSGEILGGDTQYF. The CDR3, as DNA: TGCAGTGGGGAGATCCTCGGGGGGGATACGCAGTATTTT.

This clone was observed a handful of times. The chain is built from TRBV7-2 and TRBJ2-7; D possibly corresponds to TRBD1 (5 bases). CDR3 size: 12 residues. In germline, CDR1 is SGHTA, CDR2 FQGNSA. V gave up 3 bases and J gave up 6 bases, with 9 bases separating them. As DNA, the CDR3 is TGTGCCAGCAGCTTGCAGGGCCCCGAGCAGTACTTC. Amino acid sequence: CASSLQGPEQYF.

Many counts were recorded for this clone. The V gene is TRBV11-3, the J gene TRBJ1-2, with D possibly being TRBD1 (5 bases). Germline V gives CDR1 SGHNT, CDR2 YENEEA. The CDR3 is 13 amino acids. Trimming removed 4 bases at V and 12 bases at J, with 18 bases between. CDR3 DNA sequence: TGTGCCAGCAGCTCTCCCGGCCTAGGGGCTAACACCTTC. Amino acid sequence: CASSSPGLGANTF.

This clone has just a few counts. This rearrangement joins TRBV15 to TRBJ2-3; the D is unclear. CDR3 length: 13 amino acids. The V gene's germline CDR1 is LNHNV and CDR2 YYDKDF (reference sequence). The V end lost 0 bases, the J end lost 5 bases, and 6 bases lay between the germline ends. The DNA of the CDR3 is TGTGCCACCAGCAGAGATCGGAGAGATACGCAGTATTTT. Translated, it gives CATSRDRRDTQYF.

A word on this clone: The identical CDR3 is also encoded by other nucleotide sequences in the sample. The J gene is TRBJ2-1, the V gene TRBV4-3, with D possibly being TRBD2 (5 bases). The germline V gene encodes CDR1 LGHNA and CDR2 YSLEER. The CDR3 loop spans 12 amino acids. Trimming removed 1 base from V and 10 bases from J, with 8 bases in between. Here the CDR3 DNA reads TGCGCCAGCAGCCAAGTTCGGGGAGAGCAGTTCTTC. Amino acid sequence: CASSQVRGEQFF.

This clone was recorded a few times. The rearrangement uses TRBV18 and TRBJ1-3, with D possibly being TRBD1 (6 bases). This CDR3 comprises 15 residues. V dropped 6 bases and J dropped 2 bases, with 14 bases sitting between them. CDR1 is KGHSH and CDR2 is LQKENI in the germline V gene. The CDR3 sequence is CASSPDRAAGNTIYF. Here the CDR3 DNA reads TGTGCCAGCTCCCCGGACAGAGCTGCTGGAAACACCATATATTTT.

Written as DNA, the CDR3 is TGTGCCAGCTCAATGCGTGCGGATACGCAGTATTTT. Its translation is CASSMRADTQYF. This chain joins TRBV6-1 and TRBJ2-3; D uncertain. The CDR3 loop spans 12 amino acids. The germline V gene has CDR1 MNHNS and CDR2 SASEGT. V was cut by 8 bases and J by 6 bases, with 12 bases left in between.

The chain combines TRBV7-2 with TRBJ2-1; D may be TRBD1 (5 bases). Germline assignment: CDR1 SGHTA and CDR2 FQGNSA. Trimming shortened V by 5 bases and J by 6 bases, and 14 bases separated the two germline ends. This CDR3 is 14 amino acids long. This CDR3 reads CASSRQSDLNEQFF. CDR3 in DNA: TGTGCCAGCAGCAGACAGTCGGACCTCAATGAGCAGTTCTTC. The full variable domain, its missing parts supplied by reference TRBV7-2 and TRBJ2-1, is GAGVSQSPSNKVTEKGKDVELRCDPISGHTALYWYRQSLGQGLEFLIYFQGNSAPDKSGLPSDRFSAERTGGSVSTLTIQRTQQEDSAVYLCASSRQSDLNEQFFGPGTRLTVL.

There are a few counts of this clone. This chain links TRBV5-1 with TRBJ2-5; 11 nucleotides agree with TRBD2. Germline V gives CDR1 SGHRS, CDR2 YFSETQ. This CDR3 comprises 17 residues. After removal of 0 bases from V and 5 bases from J, the junction contained 9 bases not matched to a gene. DNA of the CDR3: TGCGCCAGCAGCTTGGTATTAGCGGGAGGGCCGGGGGAGACCCAGTACTTC. This translates into CASSLVLAGGPGETQYF.

DNA of the CDR3: TGTGCCAGCAGCTTAGAAGCTGCCGGGTCCTACGAGCAGTACTTC. It translates to CASSLEAAGSYEQYF. The V gene is TRBV7-9, the J gene TRBJ2-7; D ambiguous. Trimming stripped 1 base from V and 1 base from J, with 11 bases between. CDR1 is SEHNR and CDR2 is FQNEAQ in the germline V gene (reference sequence). This CDR3 contains 15 residues.

This clone appeared a few times. CDR3 sequence: CASSPLRGTSYNEQFF. CDR3 nucleotide sequence: TGTGCCAGTAGTCCCCTGAGGGGGACCTCCTACAATGAGCAGTTCTTC. This rearrangement joins TRBV19 to TRBJ2-1, with D maybe TRBD1 (6 bases). V was clipped by 5 bases and J by 0 bases, with 14 bases between them. Germline V CDR1 and CDR2: LNHDA, SQIVND (reference sequence). The CDR3 extends over 16 amino acids.

This clone was recorded a few times. The rearrangement joins TRBV14 to TRBJ2-2; TRBD2 matches at 7 bases. The CDR3 is 15 residues long. Per the germline V gene, CDR1 is SGHDN and CDR2 is FVKESK. V dropped 6 bases and J dropped 5; count of bases not matched to a gene: 9. This chain's CDR3 is CASSHPAGGTGELFF. The CDR3 bases are TGTGCCAGCAGTCATCCCGCCGGGGGGACCGGGGAGCTGTTTTTT. The full variable domain, rest sourced from reference TRBV14 and TRBJ2-2, is EAGVTQFPSHSVIEKGQTVTLRCDPISGHDNLYWYRRVMGKEIKFLLHFVKESKQDESGMPNNRFLAERTGGTYSTLKVQPAELEDSGVYFCASSHPAGGTGELFFGEGSRLTVL.

The chain recombines TRBV9 with TRBJ1-1; possibly TRBD1 for D (5 bases). Trimming stripped 0 bases from V and 3 bases from J, with 6 bases between. The germline CDR1 and CDR2 sequences are SGDLS and YYNGEE. The CDR3 spans 13 residues. CDR3: CASSVGQYTEAFF. CDR3 bases: TGTGCCAGCAGCGTAGGACAGTACACTGAAGCTTTCTTT.

The chain has TRBV2 and TRBJ2-3; 10 bases agree with TRBD2. This CDR3 is 18 amino acids long. Germline CDR1 is SNHLY and CDR2 is FYNNEI. With V trimmed by 4 bases and J by 2 bases, 12 bases remained unmatched. The CDR3 loop reads CASSGFSSGRLITDTQYF. Here the CDR3 DNA reads TGTGCCAGCAGTGGGTTTAGTAGCGGGAGGCTTATCACAGATACGCAGTATTTT.

CDR3 bases: TGTGCCAGCAGCCCTAATTCTCGAGATCGTCAGTACTTC. This gives the protein CASSPNSRDRQYF. J is TRBJ2-7 and V is TRBV11-2; D ambiguous. V lost 5 bases and J lost 10, with 18 bases in between. This CDR3 region has 13 residues. Per the germline V gene, CDR1 is SGHAT and CDR2 is FQNNGV.

The chain recombines TRBV10-3 with TRBJ2-2; the match to TRBD2 covers 7 bases. From germline, CDR1 is ENHRY and CDR2 SYGVKD. Losses at the gene ends were 4 bases for V and 4 bases for J; bases not matched to a gene: 12. The CDR3 spans 17 residues. The DNA of the CDR3 is TGTGCCATCAGTGGAAACCTGCCAGCGGGGTCCACCGGGGAGCTGTTTTTT. It codes for CAISGNLPAGSTGELFF.

The rearrangement links TRBV19 to TRBJ2-7; the D is unclear. Trimming left V 10 bases short and J 5 bases short, with 12 bases between. This CDR3 region has 11 residues. Per germline, CDR1 LNHDA and CDR2 SQIVND (reference sequence). The chain's CDR3 is CATEGGNEQYF. The CDR3 DNA reads as TGTGCCACCGAAGGCGGCAACGAGCAGTACTTC.

This clone was seen more than once but under ten times. CDR3 nucleotides: TGTGCCAGCTCACCACCGTCGCGGGAGACCCAGTACTTC. Protein product: CASSPPSRETQYF. The chain links TRBV18 to TRBJ2-5, with unresolved D. CDR1 is KGHSH and CDR2 is LQKENI in the germline V gene. There are 13 residues in the CDR3. V lost 0 bases to trimming and J lost 5 bases, with 7 bases between them. Based on the CDR3 plus reference TRBV18 and TRBJ2-5, the full variable domain is NAGVMQNPRHLVRRRGQEARLRCSPMKGHSHVYWYRQLPEEGLKFMVYLQKENIIDESGMPKERFSAEFPKEGPSILRIQQVVRGDSAAYFCASSPPSRETQYFGPGTRLLVL.

This chain connects TRBV2 to TRBJ2-5, with D unclear. V was trimmed by 8 bases and J by 2 bases, leaving 9 bases between them. This CDR3 comprises 12 residues. The V gene's germline CDR1 is SNHLY and CDR2 FYNNEI. The CDR3 nucleotides read TGTGCCAGCGGAGAGGTACAAGAGACCCAGTACTTC. It codes for CASGEVQETQYF.

This clone occurred a few times. J is TRBJ1-5 and V is TRBV30; D gene ambiguous. Germline assignment: CDR1 GTSNPN and CDR2 SVGIG (reference sequence). The CDR3 totals 14 residues. Trimming removed 2 bases at V and 2 bases at J, with 10 bases between. The DNA for the CDR3 is TGTGCCTGGAGTCCCCTGAGGGGCAATCAGCCCCAGCATTTT. Amino acid sequence: CAWSPLRGNQPQHF. The full variable domain, its missing parts supplied by reference TRBV30 and TRBJ1-5, is SQTIHQWPATLVQPVGSPLSLECTVEGTSNPNLYWYRQAAGRGLQLLFYSVGIGQISSEVPQNLSASRPQDRQFILSSKKLLLSDSGFYLCAWSPLRGNQPQHFGDGTRLSIL.

In nucleotides, the CDR3 is TGTGCCAGCAGCTTAGAAGGCAGGCAGGGTAGTTATTCACCCCTCCACTTT. This gives the protein CASSLEGRQGSYSPLHF. The chain is built from TRBV11-2 and TRBJ1-6; maybe TRBD1 (5 bases). The CDR3 spans 17 residues. Germline CDR1 SGHAT, CDR2 FQNNGV. Between the trimmed V and J ends, which lost 0 bases and 8 bases, there was a span of 17 bases.

In this sample, this clone turned up a few times. The chain links TRBV4-2 to TRBJ2-5; weak D call: TRBD2 (6 bases). This CDR3 has 14 residues. Per germline, CDR1 LGHNA and CDR2 YNFKEQ. V lost 0 bases and J 5 bases, leaving 10 bases between the germline ends. The CDR3 spells CASSQDLGGETQYF. Here the CDR3 DNA reads TGTGCCAGCAGCCAAGATCTGGGAGGCGAGACCCAGTACTTC.

This chain uses TRBV11-2 with TRBJ2-7, with 8 bases matching TRBD1. Germline V gene data show CDR1 as SGHAT and CDR2 as FQNNGV. There are 19 residues in the CDR3. Unmatched junction bases numbered 18, after V lost 2 bases and J lost 3 bases. This CDR3 is CASSLRRRTGNTYFYEQYF. The DNA of the CDR3 is TGTGCCAGCAGCTTAAGGCGGAGGACAGGGAACACATACTTCTACGAGCAGTACTTC.

The chain employs TRBV28 and TRBJ1-4; no clear D gene. Germline loops: CDR1 MDHEN, CDR2 SYDVKM. CDR3 length equals 16 residues. Deletions cut 1 base from V and 0 bases from J, with 9 bases between. CDR3 in DNA: TGTGCCAGCAGTTTATTTTCGGGTGCAACTAATGAAAAACTGTTTTTT. It is translated as CASSLFSGATNEKLFF.

The CDR3 DNA reads TGCGCCAGCAGCCAAATGGGAGGACAGGGTCGATCCACTGAAGCTTTCTTT. Its protein is CASSQMGGQGRSTEAFF. The chain has TRBV4-1 and TRBJ1-1, with 8 positions matching TRBD1. The CDR3 consists of 17 residues. Germline-derived CDR1 and CDR2 are MGHRA and YSYEKL. V dropped 2 bases and J dropped 4; count of bases not matched to a gene: 12.

This clone was detected only a few times. The CDR3: CASSLGGASAEQYF. The CDR3 DNA follows: TGTGCCAGCAGCTTAGGCGGGGCCAGCGCCGAGCAGTACTTC. V gene TRBV7-2 combines with J gene TRBJ2-7, with TRBD2 as a possible D gene (6 bases). In germline, CDR1 is SGHTA, CDR2 FQGNSA. V was trimmed by 1 base and J by 6 bases, leaving 13 bases between them. This CDR3 is 14 amino acids long.

The rearrangement uses TRBV28 and TRBJ2-7; D may be TRBD1 (6 bases). The CDR3 runs 13 residues. The ends were cut back, 8 bases at V and 2 bases at J, with 13 bases in the middle. The germline V gene encodes CDR1 MDHEN and CDR2 SYDVKM. As DNA, the CDR3 is TGTGCCAGCGTTCGACAGGATCCCTACGAGCAGTACTTC. It specifies CASVRQDPYEQYF. Supplemented by reference TRBV28 and TRBJ2-7, the full variable domain reads DVKVTQSSRYLVKRTGEKVFLECVQDMDHENMFWYRQDPGLGLRLIYFSYDVKMKEKGDIPEGYSVSREKKERFSLILESASTNQTSMYLCASVRQDPYEQYFGPGTRLTVT.